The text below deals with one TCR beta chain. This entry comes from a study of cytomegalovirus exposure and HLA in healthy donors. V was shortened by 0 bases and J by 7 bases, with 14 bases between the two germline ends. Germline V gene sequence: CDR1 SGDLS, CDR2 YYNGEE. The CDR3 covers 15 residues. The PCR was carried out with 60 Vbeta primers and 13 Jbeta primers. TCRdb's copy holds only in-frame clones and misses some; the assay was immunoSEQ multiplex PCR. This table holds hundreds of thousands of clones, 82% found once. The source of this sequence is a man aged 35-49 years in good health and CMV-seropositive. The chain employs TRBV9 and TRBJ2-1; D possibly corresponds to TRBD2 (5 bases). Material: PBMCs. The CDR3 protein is CASSVDVGEENEQFF. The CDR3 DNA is TGTGCCAGCAGCGTAGATGTGGGAGAAGAGAATGAGCAGTTCTTC.